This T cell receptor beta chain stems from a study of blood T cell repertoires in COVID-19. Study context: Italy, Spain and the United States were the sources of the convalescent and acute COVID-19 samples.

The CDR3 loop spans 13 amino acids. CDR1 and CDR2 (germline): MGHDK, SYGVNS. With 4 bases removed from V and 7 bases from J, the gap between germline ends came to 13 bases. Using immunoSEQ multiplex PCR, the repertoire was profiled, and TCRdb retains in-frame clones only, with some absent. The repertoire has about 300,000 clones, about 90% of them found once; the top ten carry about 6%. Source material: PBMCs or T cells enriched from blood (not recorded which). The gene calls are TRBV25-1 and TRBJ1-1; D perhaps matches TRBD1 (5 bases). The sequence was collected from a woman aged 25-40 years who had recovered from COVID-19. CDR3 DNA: TGTGCCAGCAGTGGCCAGGGCCTTGGTGAAGCTTTCTTT. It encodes CASSGQGLGEAFF.